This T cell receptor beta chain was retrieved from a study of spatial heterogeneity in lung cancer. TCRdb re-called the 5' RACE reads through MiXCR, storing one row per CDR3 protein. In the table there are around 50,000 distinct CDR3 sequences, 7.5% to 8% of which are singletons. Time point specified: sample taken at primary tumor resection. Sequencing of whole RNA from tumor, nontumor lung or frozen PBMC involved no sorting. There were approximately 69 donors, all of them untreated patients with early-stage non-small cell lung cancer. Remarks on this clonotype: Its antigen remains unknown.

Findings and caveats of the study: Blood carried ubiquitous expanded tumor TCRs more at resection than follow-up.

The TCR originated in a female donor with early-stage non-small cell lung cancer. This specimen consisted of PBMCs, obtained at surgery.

The CDR3 region has the DNA TGTGCCAGCAGTACCATGACAGGTTCCTCCTACGAGCAGTACTTC. Translating gives CASSTMTGSSYEQYF. V gene TRBV6-5 combines with J gene TRBJ2-7, with D perhaps matching TRBD1 (6 bases). Trimming shortened V by 5 bases and J by 0 bases, and 14 bases separated the two germline ends. Germline V gives CDR1 MNHEY, CDR2 SVGAGI. The CDR3 extends over 15 amino acids.